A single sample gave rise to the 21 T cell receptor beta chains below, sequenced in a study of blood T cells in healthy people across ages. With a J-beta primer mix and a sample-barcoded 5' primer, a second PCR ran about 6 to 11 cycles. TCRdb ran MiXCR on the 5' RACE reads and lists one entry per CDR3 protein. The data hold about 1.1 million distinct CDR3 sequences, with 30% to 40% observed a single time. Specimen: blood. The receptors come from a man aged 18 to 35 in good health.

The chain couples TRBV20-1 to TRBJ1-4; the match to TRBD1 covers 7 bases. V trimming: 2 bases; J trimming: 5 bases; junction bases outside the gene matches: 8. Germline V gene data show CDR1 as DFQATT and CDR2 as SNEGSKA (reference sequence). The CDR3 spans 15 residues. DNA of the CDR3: TGCAGTGCTAGATTAAGGGACAGTATAAATGAAAAACTGTTTTTT. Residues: CSARLRDSINEKLFF.

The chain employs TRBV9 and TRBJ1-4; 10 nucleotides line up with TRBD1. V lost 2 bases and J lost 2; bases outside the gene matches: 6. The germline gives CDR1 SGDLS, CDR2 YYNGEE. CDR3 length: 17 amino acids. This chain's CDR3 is CASSVGQGGWTNEKLFF. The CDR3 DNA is TGTGCCAGCAGCGTCGGACAGGGGGGATGGACTAATGAAAAACTGTTTTTT.

DNA for the CDR3: TGTGCCAGCAGTTTCGGGGGCTTCGGCAATCAGCCCCAGCATTTT. Its translation: CASSFGGFGNQPQHF. The chain is built from TRBV27 and TRBJ1-5, with D tentatively TRBD1 (6 bases). The length of the CDR3 is 15 residues. Per the germline V gene, CDR1 is MNHEY and CDR2 is SMNVEV (reference sequence). V was pared by 3 bases and J by 2 bases, with 11 bases between.

CDR3 DNA: TGCAGTGCTAGAGAGGGACATCCTGAAGCTTTCTTT. Its translation: CSAREGHPEAFF. The V gene is TRBV20-1, the J gene TRBJ1-1; possible D gene TRBD1, 6 bases. This CDR3 is 12 amino acids long. CDR1 and CDR2 (germline): DFQATT, SNEGSKA (reference sequence). Trimming cost V 0 bases and J 6 bases, with 8 bases left between them.

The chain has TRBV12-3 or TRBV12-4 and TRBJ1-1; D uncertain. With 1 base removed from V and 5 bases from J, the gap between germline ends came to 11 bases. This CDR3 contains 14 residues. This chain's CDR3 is CASSLEGWRTEAFF. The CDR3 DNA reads TGTGCCAGCAGTTTAGAGGGTTGGAGGACTGAAGCTTTCTTT.

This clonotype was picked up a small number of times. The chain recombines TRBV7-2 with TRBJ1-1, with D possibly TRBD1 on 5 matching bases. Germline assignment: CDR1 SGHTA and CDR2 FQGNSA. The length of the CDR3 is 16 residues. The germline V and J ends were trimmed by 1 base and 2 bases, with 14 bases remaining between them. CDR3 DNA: TGTGCCAGCAGCTTAGAAGCGACAGCTACAAACACTGAAGCTTTCTTT. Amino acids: CASSLEATATNTEAFF. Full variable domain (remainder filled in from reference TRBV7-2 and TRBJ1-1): GAGVSQSPSNKVTEKGKDVELRCDPISGHTALYWYRQSLGQGLEFLIYFQGNSAPDKSGLPSDRFSAERTGGSVSTLTIQRTQQEDSAVYLCASSLEATATNTEAFFGQGTRLTVV.

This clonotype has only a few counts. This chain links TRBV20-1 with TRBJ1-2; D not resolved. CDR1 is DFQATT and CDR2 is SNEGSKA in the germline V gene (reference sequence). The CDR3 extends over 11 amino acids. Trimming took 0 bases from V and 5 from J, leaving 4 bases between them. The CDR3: CSARDEYGYTF. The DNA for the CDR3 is TGCAGTGCTAGAGATGAGTATGGCTACACCTTC.

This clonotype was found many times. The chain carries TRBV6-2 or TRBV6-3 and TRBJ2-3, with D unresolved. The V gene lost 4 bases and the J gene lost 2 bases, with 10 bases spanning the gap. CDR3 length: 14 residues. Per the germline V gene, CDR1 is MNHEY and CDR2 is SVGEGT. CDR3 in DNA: TGTGCCAGCAGTTCCACCATAAACACAGATACGCAGTATTTT. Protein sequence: CASSSTINTDTQYF.

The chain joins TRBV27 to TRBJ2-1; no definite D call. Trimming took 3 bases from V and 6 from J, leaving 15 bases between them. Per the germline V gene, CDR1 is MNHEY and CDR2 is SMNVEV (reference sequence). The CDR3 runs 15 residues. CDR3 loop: CASSFGPHRTNEQFF. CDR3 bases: TGTGCCAGCAGTTTTGGGCCACATCGTACCAATGAGCAGTTCTTC.

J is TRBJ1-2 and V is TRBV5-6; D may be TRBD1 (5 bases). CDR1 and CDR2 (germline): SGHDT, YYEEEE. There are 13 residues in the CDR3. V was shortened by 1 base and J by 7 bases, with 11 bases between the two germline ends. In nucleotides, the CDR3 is TGTGCCAGCAGCTTGACAGGCAACCTTGGCTACACCTTC. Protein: CASSLTGNLGYTF. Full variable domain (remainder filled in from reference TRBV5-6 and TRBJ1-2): DAGVTQSPTHLIKTRGQQVTLRCSPKSGHDTVSWYQQALGQGPQFIFQYYEEEERQRGNFPDRFSGHQFPNYSSELNVNALLLGDSALYLCASSLTGNLGYTFGSGTRLTVV.

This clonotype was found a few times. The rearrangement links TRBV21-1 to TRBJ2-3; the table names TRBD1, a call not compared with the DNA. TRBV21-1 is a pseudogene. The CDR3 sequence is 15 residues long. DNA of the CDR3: TGTGCCAGCAGCAGGGGACAGCCCCACGGGGATACGCAGTATTTT. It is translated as CASSRGQPHGDTQYF.

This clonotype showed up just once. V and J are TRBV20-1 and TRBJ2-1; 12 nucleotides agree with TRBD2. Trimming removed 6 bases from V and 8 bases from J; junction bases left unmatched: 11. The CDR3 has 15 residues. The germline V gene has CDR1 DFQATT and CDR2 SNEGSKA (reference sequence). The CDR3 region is CSARGSSGGGDEQFF. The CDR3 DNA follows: TGCAGTGCCCGAGGGTCTAGCGGGGGGGGCGATGAGCAGTTCTTC.

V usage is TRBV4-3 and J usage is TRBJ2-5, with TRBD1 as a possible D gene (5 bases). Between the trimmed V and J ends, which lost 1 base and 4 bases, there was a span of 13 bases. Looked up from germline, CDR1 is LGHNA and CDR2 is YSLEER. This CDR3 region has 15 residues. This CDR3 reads CASSQVLQGLETQYF. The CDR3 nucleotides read TGCGCCAGCAGCCAAGTACTTCAGGGATTAGAGACCCAGTACTTC.

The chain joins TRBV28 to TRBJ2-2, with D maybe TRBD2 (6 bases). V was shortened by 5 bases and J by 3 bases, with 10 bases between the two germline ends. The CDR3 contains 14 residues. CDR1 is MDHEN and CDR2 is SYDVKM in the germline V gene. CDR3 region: CASSAGQDTGELFF. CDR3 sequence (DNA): TGTGCCAGCAGTGCGGGGCAGGACACCGGGGAGCTGTTTTTT.

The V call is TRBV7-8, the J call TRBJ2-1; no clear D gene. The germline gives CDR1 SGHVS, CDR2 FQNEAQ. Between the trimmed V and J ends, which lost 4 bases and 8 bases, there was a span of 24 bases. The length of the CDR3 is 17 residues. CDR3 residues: CASSSPPVLAAVHEQFF. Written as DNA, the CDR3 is TGTGCCAGCAGCTCGCCTCCGGTACTCGCCGCGGTCCATGAGCAGTTCTTC.

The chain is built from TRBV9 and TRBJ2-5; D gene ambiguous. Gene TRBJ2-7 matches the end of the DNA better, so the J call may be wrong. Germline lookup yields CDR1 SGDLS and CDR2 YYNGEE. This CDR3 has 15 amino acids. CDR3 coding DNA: TGTGCCAGCAGCGTAGCGGGTGTCCCAGGTTACGAGCAGTACTTC. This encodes CASSVAGVPGYEQYF.

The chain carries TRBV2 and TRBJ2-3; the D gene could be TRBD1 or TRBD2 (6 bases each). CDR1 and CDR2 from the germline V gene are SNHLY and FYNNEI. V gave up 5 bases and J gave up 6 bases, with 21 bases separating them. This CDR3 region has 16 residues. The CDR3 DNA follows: TGTGCCAGCAGTTCAGGGGACTGGCAGGATACGGATACGCAGTATTTT. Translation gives CASSSGDWQDTDTQYF.

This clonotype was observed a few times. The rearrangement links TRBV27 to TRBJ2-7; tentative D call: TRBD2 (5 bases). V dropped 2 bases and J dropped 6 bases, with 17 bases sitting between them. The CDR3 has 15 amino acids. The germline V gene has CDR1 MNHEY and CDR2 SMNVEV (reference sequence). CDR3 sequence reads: CASSLADSPLSEQYF. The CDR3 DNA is TGTGCCAGCAGTTTAGCGGACTCCCCCCTCTCCGAGCAGTACTTC.

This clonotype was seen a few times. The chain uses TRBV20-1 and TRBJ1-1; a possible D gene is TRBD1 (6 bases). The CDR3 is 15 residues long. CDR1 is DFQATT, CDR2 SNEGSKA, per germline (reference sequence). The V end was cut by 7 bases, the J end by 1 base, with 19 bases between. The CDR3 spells CSGLLGQTRNTEAFF. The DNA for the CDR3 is TGCAGTGGCCTCTTAGGACAGACAAGGAACACTGAAGCTTTCTTT.

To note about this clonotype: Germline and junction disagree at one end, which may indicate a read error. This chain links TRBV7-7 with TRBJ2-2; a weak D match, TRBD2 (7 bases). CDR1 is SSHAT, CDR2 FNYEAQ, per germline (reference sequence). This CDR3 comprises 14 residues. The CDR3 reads CASSLAAGAGELFF. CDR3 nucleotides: TGTGCTAGCAGCTTAGCGGCGGGGGCGGGAGAGCTGTTTTTT.

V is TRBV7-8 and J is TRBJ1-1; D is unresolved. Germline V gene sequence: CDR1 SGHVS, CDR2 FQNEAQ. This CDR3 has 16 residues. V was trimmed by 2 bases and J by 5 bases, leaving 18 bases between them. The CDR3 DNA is TGTGCCAGCAGCTTAAGGAGGAGGGTTCGGCGGACTGAAGCTTTCTTT. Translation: CASSLRRRVRRTEAFF. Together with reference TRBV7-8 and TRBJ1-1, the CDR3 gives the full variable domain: GAGVSQSPRYKVAKRGQDVALRCDPISGHVSLFWYQQALGQGPEFLTYFQNEAQLDKSGLPSDRFFAERPEGSVSTLKIQRTQQEDSAVYLCASSLRRRVRRTEAFFGQGTRLTVV.